This entry describes one T cell receptor beta chain. Its antigen remains unknown. This specimen comes from a study of T cell repertoires in cytomegalovirus infection. V was cut by 3 bases and J by 4 bases, with 10 bases left in between. The CDR3 consists of 13 residues. Looked up from germline, CDR1 is MNHEY and CDR2 is SMNVEV (reference sequence). TCRdb processed the reads anew with MiXCR; each CDR3 protein has one entry. The sample gives about 340,000 distinct CDR3 sequences, 25% to 35% of which show up once; 20% is in the top ten. The sequence was collected from a human donor in good health (CMV status not recorded). Some clones in this sample may be carry-over from other donors' samples. The sample was cultured PBMCs, taken from culture after CMV antigen stimulation. V and J are TRBV27 and TRBJ2-7; no definite D call. The CDR3 coding sequence is TGTGCCAGCAGTTTGGTATACCGATACGAGCAGTACTTC. Its translation: CASSLVYRYEQYF.